This paragraph covers one T cell receptor beta chain sequence. Its antigen target is currently unknown. Base qualities are not at hand, and no much larger clone is one base apart. This specimen comes from a study of shared clonotypes between healthy human individuals (TCRdb year 2020). The study in broad terms: A few men and two women, aged 18 to 49 years, made up the cohort. For each donor, three plates each were used for CD4 naive and CD4 memory, two plates were used for CD8 naive, and one plate was used for CD8 memory. Per donor, leukapheresis produced somewhere between about 0.9 and 9.5 billion PBMCs. Blood TCR repertoires of four to six healthy adults were deeply sequenced to estimate repertoire size and the extent of clonotype sharing between individuals. To increase sequencing depth and limit assay-specific biases, different laboratories used diverse techniques to prepare libraries and sequence TCR repertoires.

The full study reports these points: Pairwise subsampling led to the expectation that sequencing depth would affect the degree of clonotype sharing among donors. Roughly 5% of naive CD4, roughly 3.5% of naive CD8, about 2.4% of memory CD4, and less than 0.45% of memory CD8 clonotypes were shared across several donors. Naive subsets generally had larger estimated clonotype richness than memory subsets did. Incomplete sequencing was indicated by rarefaction of sorted-subset datasets, despite the large sequencing depth. Because the study included only a small number of donors, the genetic and exposure-history diversity represented was limited. Only blood was sampled, and tissue TCR repertoires likely differ from those in blood. Compared with non-shared clonotypes, clonotypes shared by all four sorted-subset donors had higher generation probabilities.

Using the deep immunoSEQ assay, TCR CDR3 regions were amplified from genomic DNA by multiplex PCR. Genomic DNA extracted from each cell subset was distributed evenly over all wells of several immunoSEQ 96-well plates, and each plate served as one replicate. For sorted subsets, each replicate PCR was loaded with approximately 190 ng genomic DNA, equivalent to some 27,000 T cell genomes. The purified libraries were quantified using a Qubit 3.0 fluorometer, sized with a Bioanalyzer 2100, and then quantified again using the KAPA Library Quantification kit. A separate single-read 150-cycle Illumina NextSeq 550 flow cell was used to sequence each immunoSEQ 96-well plate. In the authors' own workflow: Because only junctional sequences without quality scores were contained in the immunoSEQ output, filtering matching that applied to full-length reads could not be performed. Sequences were annotated with PyIR, a Python wrapper for IgBLAST v1.9, using IMGT germline references to assign V/J genes and CDR3. Reads were filtered out if the reads had weak V/J assignments (E-value above 1e-6), no CDR3, stop codons, out-of-frame junctions, or ambiguous translated residues. V3J clonotypes were defined by identical inferred V gene, J gene, and CDR3 amino acid sequence. Percentage overlap between repertoires was computed as shared unique clonotypes divided by the size of the smaller repertoire. Richness of each repertoire was evaluated using RTK rarefaction, the Chao1 estimator, and Recon v2.1 estimates of unobserved clonotypes. Generation probabilities for all TCRbeta clonotypes obtained by the gDNA method from several donors were computed using OLGA. This immuneACCESS table, as held by TCRdb, lists in-frame sequences with V and J called but not all clones. Of the missing ones, under half trace to an unresolved V gene in checked studies; the others have no known cause. V and J calls and clone size are as listed in that table; D and trimming were resolved from the DNA. For this sample the table gives approximately 710,000 clones, of which about 90% were detected only once. The top ten hold less than 40% of the sample.

Donors were healthy HIV-negative adults with no recently reported acute infections or vaccinations. Only Caucasian adults living in Nashville, Tennessee, USA were represented among the donors. CD8 memory samples were composed of magnetically selected CD45RO+ cells combined with CCR7-negative CD45RA+ effector memory (TemRA) cells. After blood collection by leukapheresis, PBMCs were isolated using Ficoll-Histopaque density gradient centrifugation and then cryopreserved in the vapor phase of liquid nitrogen. Purity and quantity of every magnetically sorted T cell population were checked by analytical flow cytometry. Each sorted fraction had its genomic DNA isolated and then quantified by UV absorbance on a Nanodrop 2000c. CDR1 and CDR2, looked up from the germline V gene, are SQVTM and ANQGSEA. Trimming costs V 4 bases and J 4 bases, and their ends lie 16 bases apart. Spanning cysteine to phenylalanine, the CDR3 consists of 14 amino acids. Just CDR3 DNA is preserved here, 42 bases in frame from base 1.

This TCR derives from a man between 18 and 35 years old in good health. Some clones in this sample may be carry-over from other donors' samples. Sequenced material: memory CD8+ T cells from PBMCs. What this sample's cell subset or site label stands for: CD45RO+ cells pooled with CCR7-negative TemRA cells. Recombination connected TRBV29-1 to TRBJ1-2; the D region possibly corresponds to TRBD1 (5 bases align). CDR3 protein: CSVGGPGNVYGYTF. The DNA is as follows: TGCAGCGTTGGGGGCCCCGGGAATGTCTATGGCTACACCTTC.